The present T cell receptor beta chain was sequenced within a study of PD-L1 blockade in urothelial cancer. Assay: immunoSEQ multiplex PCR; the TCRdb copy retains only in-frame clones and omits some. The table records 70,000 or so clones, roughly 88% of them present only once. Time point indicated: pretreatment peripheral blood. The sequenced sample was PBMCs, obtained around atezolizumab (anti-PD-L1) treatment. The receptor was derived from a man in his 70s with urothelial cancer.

The CDR3 spells CATFSKGSRGNGGELFF. In nucleotides, the CDR3 is TGTGCCACGTTCTCCAAGGGGTCCAGGGGAAATGGGGGGGAGCTGTTTTTT. The chain combines TRBV14 with TRBJ2-2; D might be TRBD1 (6 bases). V gave up 10 bases and J gave up 8 bases, with 29 bases separating them. There are 17 residues in the CDR3. Germline lookup yields CDR1 SGHDN and CDR2 FVKESK.